This T cell receptor beta chain was sequenced in a study of B cell selection in AIRE deficiency. The CDR3 runs 16 residues. With V trimmed by 0 bases and J by 3 bases, 8 bases remained unmatched. Germline values: CDR1 SGDLS, CDR2 YYNGEE. TCRdb's table, derived via immunoSEQ multiplex PCR, lists solely in-frame clones and lacks some. The sample includes roughly 18,000 clones, 85% to 95% of them seen just once. Comments on this clone: Its antigen is unknown.

Whole-study findings and limits: Of a few thousand shared Treg TCRbeta sequences, over 30% were healthy-only, approximately 9.7% patient-only. Shared Treg sequences had shorter CDR3s, biased toward rearrangements with few non-templated insertions.

Sorted regulatory T cells were CD4-positive, CD25-high and CD127-low or negative. The sequenced sample consisted of CD4+CD25+ Tregs sorted from PBMCs. V is TRBV9 and J is TRBJ2-7; 8 bases are a match to TRBD2. The TCR sequence derives from a human donor in good health. The CDR3 bases are TGTGCCAGCAGCGTAGGGGCAAGCGGGAGAAACTACGAGCAGTACTTC. As protein: CASSVGASGRNYEQYF.